This entry features one TCR beta chain sequence. The method was immunoSEQ multiplex PCR; TCRdb's version includes in-frame clones alone and lacks a portion of them. The table has 65,000 to 90,000 clones, under 99% seen once. The sample originates from a study of technical replicates of blood from several donors. From germline, CDR1 is MNHNS and CDR2 SASEGT. V was cut by 4 bases and J by 5 bases, with 18 bases left in between. The CDR3 runs 16 residues. The receptor's source is a human donor in good health. Material for sequencing was T cells isolated from PBMCs. The gene calls are TRBV6-1 and TRBJ2-1; D possibly corresponds to TRBD2 (6 bases). CDR3 nucleotides: TGTGCCAGCAGTGCGGTACTAGCTTCCTTAGACAATGAGCAGTTCTTC. Translated, it gives CASSAVLASLDNEQFF.